This T cell receptor beta chain was observed in a study of human T cells and chemical hapten exposure. V was trimmed by 0 bases and J by 2 bases, leaving 8 bases between them. Germline CDR1 reads MGHRA; CDR2 reads YSYEKL. CDR3 length: 14 amino acids. One entry per CDR3 protein, called by TCRdb with MiXCR from the RACE reads. Counted here are 110,000 to 150,000 distinct CDR3 sequences, roughly 12% occurring once; the ten biggest clones make up less than 1.5%. The time point denotes: patch test 2, 6 weeks after DPC sensitization. Treatment reported: therapeutic diphenylcyclopropenone sensitization with weekly scalp DPC. This clonotype was recorded at least ten times.

The specimen comprised whole blood, sampled in connection with sensitization to the hapten diphenylcyclopropenone (DPC). The genes are TRBV4-1 and TRBJ2-7; D perhaps matches TRBD1 (5 bases). The origin of this receptor is a woman in her fifties or sixties with alopecia areata. Some clones in this sample may be carry-over from other donors' samples. The CDR3 loop is CASSQDRAAYEQYF. The CDR3 region has the DNA TGCGCCAGCAGCCAAGACAGGGCGGCCTACGAGCAGTACTTC.